These T cell receptor beta chains were read from a single sample in a study of blood T cell repertoires in COVID-19. Produced via immunoSEQ multiplex PCR; TCRdb's table is partial and in-frame only. The sample consists of about 46,000 clones, approximately 82% of them appearing once. Input material: peripheral blood. These receptors came from a woman aged 80 or over with acute or convalescent COVID-19. CDR3s include the opening cysteine and the closing phenylalanine or tryptophan. A D gene is named only where the DNA matches it firmly. Part of the rows lack a size; the others show once, few, many or a class for expanded clones.

d_call clone_size j_call v_call cdr3_nt cdr3_aa
NA NA TRBJ1-5 TRBV19 TGTGCCAGTAGTATAGGACAGACGATACCCCAGCATTTT CASSIGQTIPQHF
TRBD1 once TRBJ2-3 TRBV24-1 TGTGCCACCAGTGACCCGACAGGGGGTAGCACAGATACGCAGTATTTT CATSDPTGGSTDTQYF
TRBD1 NA TRBJ1-4 TRBV4-1 TGCGCCAGCAGCCTCGACAGGGGGCCTGAAAAACTGTTTTTT CASSLDRGPEKLFF
TRBD1 NA TRBJ1-2 TRBV18 TGTGCCAGCTCACCACAGACAGGGGAAATCTCCTATGGCTACACCTTC CASSPQTGEISYGYTF
NA NA TRBJ2-7 TRBV4-2 TGTGCCAGCAGCCCCGGGTCCTTCGGCTCCTACGAGCAGTACTTC CASSPGSFGSYEQYF
NA NA TRBJ1-2 TRBV2 TGTGCCAGCATCCCGGGACTGGGCTCCTATGGCTACACCTTC CASIPGLGSYGYTF
TRBD2 NA TRBJ2-1 TRBV3-1/TRBV3-2 TGTGCCAGCAGAGCAGGACTAGCGGGGCGCGATGAGCAGTTCTTC CASRAGLAGRDEQFF
TRBD1 NA TRBJ1-1 TRBV23-1 TGCGCCAGCCCCTACGACAGGGCCTCTGAAGCTTTCTTT CASPYDRASEAFF
NA NA TRBJ2-3 TRBV9 TGTGCCAGCAGCGTAGGTTCCAGCGGGGATACGCAGTATTTT CASSVGSSGDTQYF
TRBD1 NA TRBJ2-7 TRBV6-1 TGTGCCAGCAGTGACCCCGGGACAGGGGTTTCCTACGAGCAGTACTTC CASSDPGTGVSYEQYF
TRBD2 NA TRBJ2-1 TRBV5-4 TGTGCCAGCAGCCCCGCACTAGCGGGGGGGAACAATGAGCAGTTCTTC CASSPALAGGNNEQFF
NA few TRBJ1-4 TRBV12-5 TGTGCTAGTGGTTTGGGTCAGGGAGGGGTTGAAAAACTGTTTTTT CASGLGQGGVEKLFF
NA once TRBJ2-1 TRBV5-1 TGCGCCAGCAGCTTGGCGGGTAGAGACAATGAGCAGTTCTTC CASSLAGRDNEQFF
NA NA TRBJ2-2 TRBV18 TGTGCCAGCTCACCGACAGAGCTCGTTAACACCGGGGAGCTGTTTTTT CASSPTELVNTGELFF
NA NA TRBJ2-3 TRBV9 TGTGCCAGCAGCCCCCGCGGGGTAACAGATACGCAGTATTTT CASSPRGVTDTQYF
NA NA TRBJ1-2 TRBV5-1 TGCGCCAGCCGCAGGACGGGATTAAACTATGGCTACACCTTC CASRRTGLNYGYTF
NA few TRBJ1-6 TRBV6-5 TGTGCCACAACCAGGGGATCCTATAATTCACCCCTCCACTTT CATTRGSYNSPLHF
TRBD1 NA TRBJ1-2 TRBV9 TGTGCCAGCAGCGCGAGACAGGGCTATGGCTACACCTTC CASSARQGYGYTF
NA NA TRBJ1-6 TRBV7-8 TGTGCCAGCAGCTTAGATTTAGGTCAGGAATTTAGCTCCTATAATTCACCCCTCCACTTT CASSLDLGQEFSSYNSPLHF
NA once TRBJ2-5 TRBV6-2/TRBV6-3 TGTGCCAGCAGTTCCACGCGCCAAGAGACCCAGTACTTC CASSSTRQETQYF
NA NA TRBJ1-1 TRBV9 TGTGCCAGCAGCATTCGGGACATCGGAAGCACTGAAGCTTTCTTT CASSIRDIGSTEAFF
NA once TRBJ1-1 TRBV28 TGTGCCAGCAGTTTATACCGTAGAATGAACACTGAAGCTTTCTTT CASSLYRRMNTEAFF
NA once TRBJ2-7 TRBV6-6 TGTGCCAGCAGTTACCCATCAGGAACCTACGAGCAGTACTTC CASSYPSGTYEQYF
NA NA TRBJ1-1 TRBV30 TGTGCCTGGAGTTTGGCGGGGGTAAGCACTGAAGCTTTCTTT CAWSLAGVSTEAFF
NA NA TRBJ1-2 TRBV14 TGTGCCAGCAGCCAAGTCGGGGTAACTAACTATGGCTACACCTTC CASSQVGVTNYGYTF
TRBD2 NA TRBJ2-7 TRBV11-2 TGTGCCAGCAGCTTACTAGCGGGGCCCGGCGAGCAGTACTTC CASSLLAGPGEQYF
NA NA TRBJ1-6 TRBV11-2 TGTGCCAGCAGCTTCCAGAAAGTTAATTCACCCCTCCACTTT CASSFQKVNSPLHF
TRBD1 NA TRBJ1-2 TRBV19 TGTGCCAGTAGTATGCAACAGGGGGATGGCTACACCTTC CASSMQQGDGYTF
TRBD1 NA TRBJ1-5 TRBV19 TGTGCCAGTAGTTTCCGGGACAGGGGAACCGGGAATCAGCCCCAGCATTTT CASSFRDRGTGNQPQHF
TRBD2 NA TRBJ2-3 TRBV4-1 TGCGCCAGCAGCCTATGGACTAGCGGGGGTTCAGATACGCAGTATTTT CASSLWTSGGSDTQYF
TRBD2 NA TRBJ2-3 TRBV5-4 TGTGCCAGCAGCCCCTACGCGGGGGACACAGATACGCAGTATTTT CASSPYAGDTDTQYF
NA NA TRBJ2-7 TRBV7-8 TGTGCCAGCAGCTTAAGAGGGGGGGCAGGGGGCGCCGAGCAGTACTTC CASSLRGGAGGAEQYF
NA NA TRBJ1-1 TRBV2 TGTGCCAGCAAGATCGAACAGTACACTGAAGCTTTCTTT CASKIEQYTEAFF
NA NA TRBJ2-2 TRBV10-3 TGTGCCATCAGTGGACTAGAATTCGGCATGGGGGAGCTGTTTTTT CAISGLEFGMGELFF
TRBD2 NA TRBJ2-1 TRBV5-5 TGTGCCAGCAACAGCCAGCGGGGGGGTATAAATGAGCAGTTCTTC CASNSQRGGINEQFF
TRBD1 once TRBJ1-6 TRBV5-6 TGTGCCAGCAGCCCGACAGGGTTCTCCTATAATTCACCCCTCCACTTT CASSPTGFSYNSPLHF
TRBD2 NA TRBJ2-3 TRBV7-9 TGTGCCAGCAGTCTACTAGCGGGGGGGCCGTATACGCAGTATTTT CASSLLAGGPYTQYF
NA NA TRBJ2-7 TRBV11-2 TGTGCCAGCAGCTTAGGGGCAGTCGTCTACGAGCAGTACTTC CASSLGAVVYEQYF
TRBD2 NA TRBJ2-5 TRBV27 TGTGCCAGCAGTTTCCTAGCGGGGGTCTTGGAGACCCAGTACTTC CASSFLAGVLETQYF
TRBD1 NA TRBJ2-1 TRBV11-2 TGTGCCAGCAGCATTATAACCGGGACAGGGTTCTACAATGAGCAGTTCTTC CASSIITGTGFYNEQFF
TRBD2 NA TRBJ2-5 TRBV7-6 TGTGCCAGCACCCCGGGGGGGCCTGGGGGAGAGACCCAGTACTTC CASTPGGPGGETQYF
TRBD1 NA TRBJ1-2 TRBV19 TGTGCCAGTAGCCGGGACAGGGGACCAGGGGGCTATGGCTACACCTTC CASSRDRGPGGYGYTF
TRBD1 NA TRBJ1-1 TRBV6-5 TGTGCCAGCAGTTACAGTCAGGGGGCGGCGAACACTGAAGCTTTCTTT CASSYSQGAANTEAFF
TRBD1 NA TRBJ1-5 TRBV7-2 TGTGCCAGCAGCTCTACCGGGACAGCAATTAAATCAGCCCAGCATTTT CASSSTGTAIKSAQHF
NA few TRBJ1-1 TRBV18 TGTGCCAGCTCAGCAATTCAGGGTGGCACTGAAGCTTTCTTT CASSAIQGGTEAFF
TRBD2 NA TRBJ2-7 TRBV4-1 TGCGCCAGCAGCCCGGGACTAGCGGGGGGCCTCAGCTCCTACGAGCAGTACTTC CASSPGLAGGLSSYEQYF
NA few TRBJ1-6 TRBV6-5 TGTGCCAGCAGTCCGGGACTGGGGGAATCACCCCTCCACTTT CASSPGLGESPLHF
NA few TRBJ1-1 TRBV5-1 TGCGCCAGCAGCTCCAGACAGGAGACGAACACTGAAGCTTTCTTT CASSSRQETNTEAFF
NA NA TRBJ2-7 TRBV6-5 TGTGCCAGCAGTCCTAATCAGGGAAACGAGCAGTACTTC CASSPNQGNEQYF
NA NA TRBJ1-2 TRBV27 TGTGCCAGCAGTGCGGACAGCCAAGTCTATGGCTACACCTTC CASSADSQVYGYTF
TRBD2 NA TRBJ2-2 TRBV5-5 TGTGCCAGCAGCTTGTCCCTAGCGGGGGGGAATAAGAACACCGGGGAGCTGTTTTTT CASSLSLAGGNKNTGELFF
TRBD2 NA TRBJ2-5 TRBV5-1 TGCGCCAGCAGCCTCAGCGGGGGGAACCAAGAGACCCAGTACTTC CASSLSGGNQETQYF
NA NA TRBJ2-2 TRBV7-8 TGTGCCAGCAGCCTTACGGGACAAAACACCGGGGAGCTGTTTTTT CASSLTGQNTGELFF
TRBD1 NA TRBJ1-1 TRBV6-5 TGTGCCAGCAACCCCAGGGGGACTACTGAAGCTTTCTTT CASNPRGTTEAFF